This TCR beta chain was identified during a study of cytomegalovirus exposure and HLA in healthy donors. Researchers ran the PCR with 60 Vbeta and 13 Jbeta primers. TCRdb's copy holds only in-frame clones and misses some; the assay was immunoSEQ multiplex PCR. The table lists some 120,000 clones, roughly three quarters of them singletons. General study findings and limits: CMV serostatus was the sole immune exposure information available.

Concerning this clone itself: The antigen is undetermined.

The length of the CDR3 is 15 residues. The ends were cut back, 2 bases at V and 6 bases at J, with 19 bases in the middle. Looked up from germline, CDR1 is GTSNPN and CDR2 is SVGIG (reference sequence). Source material: PBMCs. The chain has TRBV30 and TRBJ1-1; possibly TRBD1 for D (6 bases). The receptor was derived from a woman aged 18-30 years in good health and CMV-seropositive. The DNA of the CDR3 is TGTGCCTGGAGTTTCTGGGAGGGGGGCCTACCTGAAGCTTTCTTT. Translating it yields CAWSFWEGGLPEAFF.